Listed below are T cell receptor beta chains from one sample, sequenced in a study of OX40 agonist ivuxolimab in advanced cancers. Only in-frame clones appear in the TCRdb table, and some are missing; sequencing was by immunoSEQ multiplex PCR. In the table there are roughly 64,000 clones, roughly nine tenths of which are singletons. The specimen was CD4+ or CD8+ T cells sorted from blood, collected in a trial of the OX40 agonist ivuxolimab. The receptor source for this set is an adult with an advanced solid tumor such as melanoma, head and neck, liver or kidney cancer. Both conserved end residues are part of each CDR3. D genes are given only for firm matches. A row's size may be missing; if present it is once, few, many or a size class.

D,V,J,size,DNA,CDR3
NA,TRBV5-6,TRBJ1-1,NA,TGTGCCAGCAGCTTGACGGGGTCGAACACTGAAGCTTTCTTT,CASSLTGSNTEAFF
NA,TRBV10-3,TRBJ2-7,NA,TGTGCCATCAGTCCTCAGGGGTCCCAAGGGGACGAGCAGTACTTC,CAISPQGSQGDEQYF
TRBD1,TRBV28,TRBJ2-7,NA,TGTGCCAGCAGCTACAGGGGCCTCCCCTACGAGCAGTACTTC,CASSYRGLPYEQYF
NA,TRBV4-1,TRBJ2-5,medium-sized,TGCGCCAGCAGCCAAGCAGGGGAAGAGACCCAGTACTTC,CASSQAGEETQYF
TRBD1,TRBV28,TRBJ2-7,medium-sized,TGTGCCAGCAGTTTACTCCGTCGGACAGGGTTCGAGCAGTACTTC,CASSLLRRTGFEQYF
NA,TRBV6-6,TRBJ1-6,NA,TGTGCCAGCAGTTACTCAGGACAGTCGGTTTCTTCACCCCTCCACTTT,CASSYSGQSVSSPLHF
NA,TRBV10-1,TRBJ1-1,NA,TGCGCCAGCAGCCGAGACGGAGGCACTGAAGCTTTCTTT,CASSRDGGTEAFF
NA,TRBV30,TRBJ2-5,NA,TGTGCCTGGAGTGTTCCGGACCTGCAAGAGACCCAGTACTTC,CAWSVPDLQETQYF
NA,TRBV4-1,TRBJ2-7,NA,TGCGCCAGCACCTCATCCCCACAGGGAACCTACGAGCAGTACTTC,CASTSSPQGTYEQYF
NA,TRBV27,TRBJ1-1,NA,TGTGCCAGCAGTTTAAGTGGGACCCCTAACACTGAAGCTTTCTTT,CASSLSGTPNTEAFF
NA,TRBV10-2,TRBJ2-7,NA,TGCGCCAGCAGTGAGTGGCAGGGGAGCTCCTACGAGCAGTACTTC,CASSEWQGSSYEQYF
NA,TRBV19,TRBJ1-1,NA,TGTGCCAGTGCCGACTTCGCTGAAGCTTTCTTT,CASADFAEAFF
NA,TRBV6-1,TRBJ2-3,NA,TGTGCCAGCGAGGGTTCGGCTAGCACAGATACGCAGTATTTT,CASEGSASTDTQYF
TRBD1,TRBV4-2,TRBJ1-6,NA,TGTGCCAGCAGCCAAGATCGATCGGGACAGAGTAATTCACCCCTCCACTTT,CASSQDRSGQSNSPLHF
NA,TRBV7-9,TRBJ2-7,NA,TGTGCCAGCAGCTTAGTAGCAGACTACGAGCAGTACTTC,CASSLVADYEQYF
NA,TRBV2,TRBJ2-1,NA,TGTGCCAGCAGTGAGTTTAGGTACAATGAGCAGTTCTTC,CASSEFRYNEQFF
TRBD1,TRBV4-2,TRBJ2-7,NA,TGTGCCAGCAGCCAAGATCTGGGGACAGGGAGCTACGAGCAGTACTTC,CASSQDLGTGSYEQYF
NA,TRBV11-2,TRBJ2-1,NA,TGTGCCAGCAGAGGGGGGTCGGTCAATGAGCAGTTCTTC,CASRGGSVNEQFF
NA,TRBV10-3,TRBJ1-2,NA,TGTGCCATCAGTCAGGGGCTCCGGAACTATGGCTACACCTTC,CAISQGLRNYGYTF
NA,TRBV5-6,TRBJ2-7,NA,TGTGCCAGCAGCCTTTGGGACTCGTCAGGCGAGCAGTACTTC,CASSLWDSSGEQYF
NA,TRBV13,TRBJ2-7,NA,TGTGCCAGCAGCGCCTCAACCTACGAGCAGTACTTC,CASSASTYEQYF
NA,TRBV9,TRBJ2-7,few,TGTGCCAGCAGCGTAGGAGGGACGGGGGTAGCCTACGAGCAGTACTTC,CASSVGGTGVAYEQYF
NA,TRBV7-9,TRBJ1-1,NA,TGTGCCAGCAGCTTAGTCGTGGGAGCTAACACTGAAGCTTTCTTT,CASSLVVGANTEAFF
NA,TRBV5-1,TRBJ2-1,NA,TGCGCCAGCAGCTTGGCCGCCAGCGATGAGCAGTTCTTC,CASSLAASDEQFF